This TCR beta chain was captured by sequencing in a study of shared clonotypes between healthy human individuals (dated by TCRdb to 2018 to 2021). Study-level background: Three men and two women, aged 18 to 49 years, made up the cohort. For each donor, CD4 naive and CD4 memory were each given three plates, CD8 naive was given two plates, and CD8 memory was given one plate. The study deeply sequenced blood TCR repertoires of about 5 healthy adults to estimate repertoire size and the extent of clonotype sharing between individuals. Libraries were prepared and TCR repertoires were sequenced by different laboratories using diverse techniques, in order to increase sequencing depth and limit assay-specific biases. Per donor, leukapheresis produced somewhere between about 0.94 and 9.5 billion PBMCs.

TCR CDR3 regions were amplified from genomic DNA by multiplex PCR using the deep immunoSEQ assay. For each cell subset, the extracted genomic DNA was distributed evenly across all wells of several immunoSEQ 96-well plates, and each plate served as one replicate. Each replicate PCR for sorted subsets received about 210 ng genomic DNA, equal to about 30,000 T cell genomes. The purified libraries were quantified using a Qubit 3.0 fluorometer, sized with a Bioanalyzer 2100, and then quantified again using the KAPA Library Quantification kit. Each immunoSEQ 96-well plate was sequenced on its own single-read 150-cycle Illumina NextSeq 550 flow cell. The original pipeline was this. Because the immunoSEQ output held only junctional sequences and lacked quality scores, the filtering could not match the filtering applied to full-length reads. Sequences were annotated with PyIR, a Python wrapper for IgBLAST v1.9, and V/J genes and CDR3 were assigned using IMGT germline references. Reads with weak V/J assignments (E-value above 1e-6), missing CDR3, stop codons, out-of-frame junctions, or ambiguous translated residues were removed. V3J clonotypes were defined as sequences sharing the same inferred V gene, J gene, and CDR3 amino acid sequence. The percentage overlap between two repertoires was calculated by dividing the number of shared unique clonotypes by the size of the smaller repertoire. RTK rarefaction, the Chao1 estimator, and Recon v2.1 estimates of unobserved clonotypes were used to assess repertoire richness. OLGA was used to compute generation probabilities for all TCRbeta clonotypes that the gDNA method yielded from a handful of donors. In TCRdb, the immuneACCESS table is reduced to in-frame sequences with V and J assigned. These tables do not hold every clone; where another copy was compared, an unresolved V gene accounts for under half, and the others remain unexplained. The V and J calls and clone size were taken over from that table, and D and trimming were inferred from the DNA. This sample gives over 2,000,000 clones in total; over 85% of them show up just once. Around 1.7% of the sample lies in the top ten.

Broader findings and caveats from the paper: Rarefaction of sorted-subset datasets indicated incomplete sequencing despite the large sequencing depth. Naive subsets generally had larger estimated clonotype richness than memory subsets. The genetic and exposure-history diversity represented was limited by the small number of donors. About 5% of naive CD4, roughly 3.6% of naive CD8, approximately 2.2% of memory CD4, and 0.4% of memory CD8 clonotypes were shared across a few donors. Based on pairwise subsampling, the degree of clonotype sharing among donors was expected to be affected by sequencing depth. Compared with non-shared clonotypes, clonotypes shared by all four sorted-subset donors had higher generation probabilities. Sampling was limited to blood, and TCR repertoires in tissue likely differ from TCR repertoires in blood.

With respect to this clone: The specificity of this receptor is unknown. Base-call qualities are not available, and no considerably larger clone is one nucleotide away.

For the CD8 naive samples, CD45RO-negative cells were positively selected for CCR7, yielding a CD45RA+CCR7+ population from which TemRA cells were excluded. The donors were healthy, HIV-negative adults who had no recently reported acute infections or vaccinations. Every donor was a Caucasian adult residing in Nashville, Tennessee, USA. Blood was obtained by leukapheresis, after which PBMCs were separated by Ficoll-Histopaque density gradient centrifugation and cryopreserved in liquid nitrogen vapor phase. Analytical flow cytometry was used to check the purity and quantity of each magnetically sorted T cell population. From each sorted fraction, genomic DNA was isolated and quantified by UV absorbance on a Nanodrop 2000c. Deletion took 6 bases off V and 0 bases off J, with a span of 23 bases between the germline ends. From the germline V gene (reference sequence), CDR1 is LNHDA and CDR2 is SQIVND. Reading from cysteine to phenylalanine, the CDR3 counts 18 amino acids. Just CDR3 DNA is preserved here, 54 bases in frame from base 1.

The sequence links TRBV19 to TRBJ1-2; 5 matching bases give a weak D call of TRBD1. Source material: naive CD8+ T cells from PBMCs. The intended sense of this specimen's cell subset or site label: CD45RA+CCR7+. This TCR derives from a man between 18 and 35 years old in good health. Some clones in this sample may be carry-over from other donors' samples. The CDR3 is CASRSHPGRDLANYGYTF. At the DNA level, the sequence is TGTGCCAGTAGATCCCACCCGGGACGTGACTTAGCTAACTATGGCTACACCTTC. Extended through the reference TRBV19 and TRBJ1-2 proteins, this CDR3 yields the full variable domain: DGGITQSPKYLFRKEGQNVTLSCEQNLNHDAMYWYRQDPGQGLRLIYYSQIVNDFQKGDIAEGYSVSREKKESFPLTVTSAQKNPTAFYLCASRSHPGRDLANYGYTFGSGTRLTVV.